This T cell receptor (beta chain) appears in the sequencing data of a study of metastatic and nonmetastatic thyroid tumors. Overall study: Repertoires from malignant and benign thyroid patients were compared across blood and tumor or nodule tissue.

Thyroid surgery was performed in patients who had received no treatment beforehand. V lost 3 bases and J lost 4, with 5 bases in between. In germline, CDR1 is SGHRS, CDR2 YFSETQ. The CDR3 is made up of 11 amino acids. Note on this clone: The antigen remains unidentified.

Regarding the study as a whole: The reported finding was significantly higher TCR beta diversity in malignant thyroid tumors relative to benign nodules, in blood and tumor.

Original methodology: Variation in CDR3 across clinicopathological groups served as the basis for constructing a distant-metastasis classifier in papillary thyroid cancer. TCRdb reassembled clones from the PCR reads with MiXCR. The V and J calls and clone size are TCRdb's, not the authors'. In the table there are 20,000 to 25,000 clones, 20% to 25% of which are singletons. This TCR was sampled from a female donor with papillary thyroid cancer or a benign thyroid nodule (not recorded which). Some clones in this sample may be carry-over from other donors' samples. The chain has TRBV5-1 and TRBJ2-7; no definite D call. Material for sequencing was tumor tissue. The CDR3 DNA follows: TGCGCCAGCAGCTCCAGTTACGAGCAGTACTTC. Translated, it gives CASSSSYEQYF.